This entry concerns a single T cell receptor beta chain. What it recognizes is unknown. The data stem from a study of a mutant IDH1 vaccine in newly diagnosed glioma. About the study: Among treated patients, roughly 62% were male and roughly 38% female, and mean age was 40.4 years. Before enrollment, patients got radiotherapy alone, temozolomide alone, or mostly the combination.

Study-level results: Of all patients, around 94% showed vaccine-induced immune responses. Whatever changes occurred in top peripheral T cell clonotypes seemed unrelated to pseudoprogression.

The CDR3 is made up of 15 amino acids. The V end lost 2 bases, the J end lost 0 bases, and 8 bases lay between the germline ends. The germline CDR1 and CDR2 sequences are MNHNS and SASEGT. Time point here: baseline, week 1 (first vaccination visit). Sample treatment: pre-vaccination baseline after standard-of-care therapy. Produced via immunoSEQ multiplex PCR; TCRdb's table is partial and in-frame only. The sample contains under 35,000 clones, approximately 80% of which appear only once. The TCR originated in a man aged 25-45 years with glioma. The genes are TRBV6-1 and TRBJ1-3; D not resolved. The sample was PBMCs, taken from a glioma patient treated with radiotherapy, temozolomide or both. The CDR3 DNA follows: TGTGCCAGCAGTGAAATTGGTGACTCTGGAAACACCATATATTTT. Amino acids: CASSEIGDSGNTIYF.